These T cell receptor beta chains were read from a single sample in a study of monozygotic twins with inflammatory bowel disease. TCRdb reanalyzed the 5' RACE reads and collapses them to one entry per CDR3 protein, without DNA. The sample is made up of about 380,000 distinct CDR3 sequences, and the top ten hold 2% to 3% of it. Source material: blood. These receptors were obtained from a human donor with ulcerative colitis or Crohn's disease, or a healthy co-twin of an affected twin (not recorded which). Both conserved end residues are part of each CDR3.

j_call v_call cdr3_aa
TRBJ2-5 TRBV5-1 CASSLGDASPGSQYF
TRBJ1-5 TRBV7-2 CASSSTDRYNQPQHF
TRBJ2-5 TRBV7-2 CASSRQGMVQETQYF
TRBJ2-1 TRBV13 CASSLGRSNEQFF
TRBJ1-1 TRBV7-9 CASSYGTAEAFF
TRBJ2-5 TRBV5-1 CASSSKGDTTQYF
TRBJ1-5 TRBV3-1 CASSQVNQPQHF
TRBJ2-5 TRBV29-1 CSVSWAGEETQYF
TRBJ2-7 TRBV6-1 CASRDTGLPTYEQYF
TRBJ1-4 TRBV30 CANRGSEKLFF
TRBJ2-3 TRBV14 CASSQEGLARSDTQYF
TRBJ2-1 TRBV5-1 CASSPPSGGAFYNEQFF
TRBJ1-1 TRBV5-1 CASSLAGGREAFF
TRBJ2-2 TRBV7-3 CASSPRTGDNTGELFF
TRBJ2-5 TRBV7-8 CASSLSGRGETQYF
TRBJ1-6 TRBV5-4 CASSLGGNYNSPLHF
TRBJ2-3 TRBV5-1 CASSSGLAGGPKDTQYF